This T cell receptor beta chain was identified during a study of cytomegalovirus exposure and HLA in healthy donors. With 60 Vbeta and 13 Jbeta primers, the PCR was carried out. Sequencing was performed with immunoSEQ multiplex PCR; in TCRdb, only in-frame clones are kept and a portion is missing. This sample lists 55,000 to 80,000 clones; its ten largest clones have roughly 2.8%. Points on this clone: Antigen unknown.

The CDR3 has 16 residues. V was clipped by 0 bases and J by 0 bases, with 12 bases between them. CDR1 and CDR2 from the germline V gene are MGHRA and YSYEKL. Broader study findings: Productive rates of about 90% or about 30% were seen for most TCR beta V segments in an earlier analysis. Per a later analysis, roughly 17,000 TCR beta sequences showed association with HLA alleles at 0.05 false discovery rate.

The chain joins TRBV4-1 to TRBJ2-7, with D tentatively TRBD2 (5 bases). Source material: PBMCs. This receptor was obtained from a man aged 40-55 years in good health and CMV-seronegative. CDR3 amino acids: CASSQDRYGGSYEQYF. CDR3 nucleotide sequence: TGCGCCAGCAGCCAAGATCGGTACGGAGGCTCCTACGAGCAGTACTTC.